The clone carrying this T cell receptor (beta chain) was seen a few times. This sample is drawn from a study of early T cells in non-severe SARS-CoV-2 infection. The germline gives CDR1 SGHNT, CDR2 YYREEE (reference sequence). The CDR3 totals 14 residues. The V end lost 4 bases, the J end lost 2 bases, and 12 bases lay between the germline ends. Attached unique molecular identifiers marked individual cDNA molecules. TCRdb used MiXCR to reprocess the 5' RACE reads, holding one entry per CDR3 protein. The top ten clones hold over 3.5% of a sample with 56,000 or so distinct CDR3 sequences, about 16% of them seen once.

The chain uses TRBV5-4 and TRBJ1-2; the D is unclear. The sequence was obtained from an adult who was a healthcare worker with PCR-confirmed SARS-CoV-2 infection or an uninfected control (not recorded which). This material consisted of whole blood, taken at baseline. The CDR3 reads CASSRALDNYGYTF. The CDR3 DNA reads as TGTGCCAGCAGCCGGGCTTTGGACAACTATGGCTACACCTTC.